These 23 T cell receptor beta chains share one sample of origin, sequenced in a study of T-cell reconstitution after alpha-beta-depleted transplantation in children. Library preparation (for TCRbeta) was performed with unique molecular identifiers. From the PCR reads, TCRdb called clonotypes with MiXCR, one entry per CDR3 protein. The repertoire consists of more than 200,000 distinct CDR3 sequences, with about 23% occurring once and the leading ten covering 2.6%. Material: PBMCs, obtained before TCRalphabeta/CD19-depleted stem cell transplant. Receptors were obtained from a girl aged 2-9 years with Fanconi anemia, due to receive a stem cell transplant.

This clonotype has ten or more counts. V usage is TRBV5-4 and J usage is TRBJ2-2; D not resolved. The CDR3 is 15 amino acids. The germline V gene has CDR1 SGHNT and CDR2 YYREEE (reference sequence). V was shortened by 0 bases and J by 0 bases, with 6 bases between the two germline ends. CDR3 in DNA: TGTGCCAGCAGCTTGGGCGACCCGAACACCGGGGAGCTGTTTTTT. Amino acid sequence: CASSLGDPNTGELFF.

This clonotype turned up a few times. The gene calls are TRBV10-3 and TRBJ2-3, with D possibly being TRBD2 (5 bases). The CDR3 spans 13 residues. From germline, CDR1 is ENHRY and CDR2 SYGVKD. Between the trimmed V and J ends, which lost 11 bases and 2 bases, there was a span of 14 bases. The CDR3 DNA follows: TGTGCCTCGGGGTCAGCCTCCACAGATACGCAGTATTTT. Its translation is CASGSASTDTQYF.

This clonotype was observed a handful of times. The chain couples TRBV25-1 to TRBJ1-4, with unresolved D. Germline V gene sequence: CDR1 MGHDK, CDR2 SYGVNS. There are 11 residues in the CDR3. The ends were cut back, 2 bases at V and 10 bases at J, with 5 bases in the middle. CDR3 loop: CASSEIGKLFF. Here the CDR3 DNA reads TGTGCCAGCAGTGAAATCGGAAAACTGTTTTTT.

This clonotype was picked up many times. In DNA, the CDR3 is TGCAGCGCTCGGACGAGGGATACGCAGTATTTT. It yields the protein CSARTRDTQYF. The chain carries TRBV29-1 and TRBJ2-3; the D is unclear. Germline CDR1 and CDR2: SQVTM and ANQGSEA. Trimming shortened V by 7 bases and J by 6 bases, and 11 bases separated the two germline ends. This CDR3 has 11 residues.

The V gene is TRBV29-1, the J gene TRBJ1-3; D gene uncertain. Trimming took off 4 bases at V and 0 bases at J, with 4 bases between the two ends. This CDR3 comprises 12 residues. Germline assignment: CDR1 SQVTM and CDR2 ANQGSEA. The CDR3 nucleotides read TGCAGCGTTGGTCTCTCTGGAAACACCATATATTTT. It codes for CSVGLSGNTIYF.

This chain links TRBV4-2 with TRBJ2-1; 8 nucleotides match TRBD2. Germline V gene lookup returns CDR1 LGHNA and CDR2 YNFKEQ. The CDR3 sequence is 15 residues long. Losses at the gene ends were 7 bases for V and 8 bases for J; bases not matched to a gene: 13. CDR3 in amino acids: CASTLAGVLRDEQFF. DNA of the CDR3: TGTGCCAGCACCCTAGCGGGCGTCCTTAGAGATGAGCAGTTCTTC.

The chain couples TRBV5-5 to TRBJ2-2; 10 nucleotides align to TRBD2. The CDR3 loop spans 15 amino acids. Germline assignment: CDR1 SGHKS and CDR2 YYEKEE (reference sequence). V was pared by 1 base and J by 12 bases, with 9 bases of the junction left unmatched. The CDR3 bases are TGTGCCAGCAGCTTGAGGCAACTAGCGGGGAGACAGCTGTTTTTT. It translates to CASSLRQLAGRQLFF.

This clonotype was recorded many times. CDR3 DNA: TGTGCCAGCAGTCTCCCAGGGGACGAGCAGTACTTC. Amino acids: CASSLPGDEQYF. The chain carries TRBV28 and TRBJ2-7; tentatively, D is TRBD1 (6 bases). The CDR3 is 12 residues long. V lost 5 bases to trimming and J lost 5 bases, with 10 bases between them. From germline, CDR1 is MDHEN and CDR2 SYDVKM.

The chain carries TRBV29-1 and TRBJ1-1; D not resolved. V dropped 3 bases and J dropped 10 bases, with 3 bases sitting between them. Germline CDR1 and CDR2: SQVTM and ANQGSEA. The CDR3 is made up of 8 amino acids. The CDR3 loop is CSVDLAFF. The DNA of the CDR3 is TGCAGCGTTGACCTAGCTTTCTTT.

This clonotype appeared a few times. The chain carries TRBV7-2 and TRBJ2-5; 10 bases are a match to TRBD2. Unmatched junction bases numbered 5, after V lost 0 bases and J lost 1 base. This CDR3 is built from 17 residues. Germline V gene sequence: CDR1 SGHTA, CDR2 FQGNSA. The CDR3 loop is CASSLALSGGVQETQYF. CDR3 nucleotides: TGTGCCAGCAGCTTAGCGCTCAGCGGGGGGGTCCAAGAGACCCAGTACTTC.

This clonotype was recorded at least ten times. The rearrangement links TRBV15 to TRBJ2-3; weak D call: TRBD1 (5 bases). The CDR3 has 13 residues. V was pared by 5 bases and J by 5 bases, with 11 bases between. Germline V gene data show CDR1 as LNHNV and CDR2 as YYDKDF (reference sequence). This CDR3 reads CATSLIQGDTQYF. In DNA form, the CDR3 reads TGTGCCACCAGCTTAATCCAGGGAGATACGCAGTATTTT. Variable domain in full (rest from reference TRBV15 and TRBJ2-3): DAMVIQNPRYQVTQFGKPVTLSCSQTLNHNVMYWYQQKSSQAPKLLFHYYDKDFNNEADTPDNFQSRRPNTSFCFLDIRSPGLGDTAMYLCATSLIQGDTQYFGPGTRLTVL.

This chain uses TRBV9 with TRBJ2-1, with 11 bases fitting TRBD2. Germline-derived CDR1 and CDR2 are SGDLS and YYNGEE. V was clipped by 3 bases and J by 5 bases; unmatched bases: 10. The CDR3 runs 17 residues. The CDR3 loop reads CASSGPLAGGPDNEQFF. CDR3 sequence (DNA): TGTGCCAGCAGCGGACCATTAGCGGGGGGGCCCGACAATGAGCAGTTCTTC.

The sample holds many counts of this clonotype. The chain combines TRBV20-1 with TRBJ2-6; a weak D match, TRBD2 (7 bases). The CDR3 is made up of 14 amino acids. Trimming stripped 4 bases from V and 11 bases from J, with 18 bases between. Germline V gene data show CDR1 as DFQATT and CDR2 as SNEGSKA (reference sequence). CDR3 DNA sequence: TGCAGTGCTACCTTAACGGGGGGCGGCGACGTCCTGACTTTC. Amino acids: CSATLTGGGDVLTF.

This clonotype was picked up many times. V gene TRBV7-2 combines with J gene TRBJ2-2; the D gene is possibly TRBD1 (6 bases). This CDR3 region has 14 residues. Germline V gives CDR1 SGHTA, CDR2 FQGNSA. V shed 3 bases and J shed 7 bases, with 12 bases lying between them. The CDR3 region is CASSLNRVNGELFF. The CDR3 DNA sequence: TGTGCCAGCAGCTTGAACAGGGTTAACGGGGAGCTGTTTTTT.

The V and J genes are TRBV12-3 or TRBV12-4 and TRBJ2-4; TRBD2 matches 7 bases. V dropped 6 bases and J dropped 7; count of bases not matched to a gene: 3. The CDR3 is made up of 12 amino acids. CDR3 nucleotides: TGTGCCAGCAGCTCAGCGGGGAACATTCAGTACTTC. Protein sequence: CASSSAGNIQYF.

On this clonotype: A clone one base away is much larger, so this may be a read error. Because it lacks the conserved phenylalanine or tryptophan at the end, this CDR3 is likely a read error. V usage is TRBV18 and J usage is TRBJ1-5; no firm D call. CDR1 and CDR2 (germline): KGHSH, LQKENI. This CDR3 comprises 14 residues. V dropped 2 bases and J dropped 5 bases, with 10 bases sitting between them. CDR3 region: CASSPGWGDQPQHY. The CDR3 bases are TGTGCCAGCTCACCAGGGTGGGGAGATCAGCCCCAGCATTAT.

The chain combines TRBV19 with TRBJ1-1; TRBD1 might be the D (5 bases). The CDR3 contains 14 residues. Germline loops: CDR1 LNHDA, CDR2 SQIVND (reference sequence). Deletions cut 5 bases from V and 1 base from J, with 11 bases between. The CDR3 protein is CASSFQGPNTEAFF. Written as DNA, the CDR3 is TGTGCCAGTAGTTTTCAGGGCCCGAACACTGAAGCTTTCTTT.

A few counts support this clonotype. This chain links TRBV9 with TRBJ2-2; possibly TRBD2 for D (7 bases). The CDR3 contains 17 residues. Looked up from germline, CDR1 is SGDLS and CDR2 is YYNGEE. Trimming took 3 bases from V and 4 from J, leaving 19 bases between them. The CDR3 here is CASSATAGAPPTGELFF. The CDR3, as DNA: TGTGCCAGCAGCGCGACTGCGGGGGCCCCTCCCACCGGGGAGCTGTTTTTT.

DNA for the CDR3: TGCAGTGCTATGACAGGGGCTATACAAGAGACCCAGTACTTC. Residues: CSAMTGAIQETQYF. The chain carries TRBV20-1 and TRBJ2-5; TRBD1 matches at 8 bases. V lost 4 bases, J lost 2 bases, and 6 bases stayed unmatched. CDR3 length: 14 amino acids. In germline, CDR1 is DFQATT, CDR2 SNEGSKA (reference sequence).

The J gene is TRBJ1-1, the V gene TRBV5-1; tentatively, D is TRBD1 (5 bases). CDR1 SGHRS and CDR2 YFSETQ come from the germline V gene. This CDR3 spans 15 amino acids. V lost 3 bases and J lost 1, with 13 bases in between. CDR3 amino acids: CASSSTAPGNTEAFF. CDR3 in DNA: TGCGCCAGCAGCTCGACAGCACCGGGGAACACTGAAGCTTTCTTT.

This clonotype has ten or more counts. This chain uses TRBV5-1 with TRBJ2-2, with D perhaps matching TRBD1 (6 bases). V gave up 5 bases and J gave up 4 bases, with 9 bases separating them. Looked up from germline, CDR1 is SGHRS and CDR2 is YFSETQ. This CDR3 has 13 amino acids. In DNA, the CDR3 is TGCGCCAGCAGATTACAGGGCACCGGGGAGCTGTTTTTT. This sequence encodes CASRLQGTGELFF.

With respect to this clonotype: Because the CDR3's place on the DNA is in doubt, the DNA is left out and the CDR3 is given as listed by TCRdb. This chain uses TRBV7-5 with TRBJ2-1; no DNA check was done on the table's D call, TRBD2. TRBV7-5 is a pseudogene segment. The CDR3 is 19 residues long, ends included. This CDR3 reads CISVSELQREPLSYNEQFF.

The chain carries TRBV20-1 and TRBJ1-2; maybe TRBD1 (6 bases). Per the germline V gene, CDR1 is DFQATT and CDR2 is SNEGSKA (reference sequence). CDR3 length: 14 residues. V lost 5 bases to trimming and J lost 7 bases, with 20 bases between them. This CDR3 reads CSARPSIWTAGYTF. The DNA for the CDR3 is TGCAGTGCTCGGCCGAGCATCTGGACAGCTGGCTACACCTTC.